This T cell receptor (beta chain) was documented in a study of blood T cell repertoires in COVID-19. Study in general: The study drew acute and convalescent COVID-19 samples from the United States, Italy and Spain. T cells, B-cell-depleted T cells, or PBMCs supplied cDNA or gDNA.

CDR3 length: 13 amino acids. Germline-derived CDR1 and CDR2 are MGHRA and YSYEKL. V was trimmed by 4 bases and J by 11 bases, leaving 17 bases between them. In the original analysis: Amplification from reference gene primers served as the basis for estimated nucleated cell counts. Some clones are missing from TCRdb's copy, which holds only in-frame ones; the method was immunoSEQ multiplex PCR. V, J and clone size reflect that table, while D and trimming were determined from the DNA. The data hold about 96,000 clones, with 65% to 85% observed a single time. This receptor was identified in a woman aged 55-69 years with acute or convalescent COVID-19. Input material: peripheral blood. The rearrangement links TRBV4-1 to TRBJ1-1; no clear D gene. The chain's CDR3 is CASSRTDSGGAFF. The CDR3 region has the DNA TGCGCCAGCAGCCGTACGGACTCCGGAGGGGCTTTCTTT.